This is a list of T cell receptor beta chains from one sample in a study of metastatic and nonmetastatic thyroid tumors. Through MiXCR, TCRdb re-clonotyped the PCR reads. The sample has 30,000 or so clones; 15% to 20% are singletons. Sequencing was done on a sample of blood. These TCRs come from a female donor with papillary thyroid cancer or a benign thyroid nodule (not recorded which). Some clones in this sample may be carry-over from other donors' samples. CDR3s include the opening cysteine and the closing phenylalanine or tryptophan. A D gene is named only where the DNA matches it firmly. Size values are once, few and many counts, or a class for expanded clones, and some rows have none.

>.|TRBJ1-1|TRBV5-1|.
CASSLGDSNTEAFF
TGCGCCAGCAGCTTGGGCGACAGTAACACTGAAGCTTTCTTT
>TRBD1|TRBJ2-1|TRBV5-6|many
CASSVPQGGEQFF
TGTGCCAGCAGCGTGCCACAGGGGGGTGAGCAGTTCTTC
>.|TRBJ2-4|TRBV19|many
CASSIVAGSGSKNIQYF
TGTGCCAGTAGTATAGTGGCGGGGAGTGGGTCCAAAAACATTCAGTACTTC
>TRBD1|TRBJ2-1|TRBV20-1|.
CSARDGQGLNNEQFF
TGCAGTGCTAGAGATGGACAGGGGCTTAACAATGAGCAGTTCTTC
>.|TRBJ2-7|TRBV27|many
CASSLEHPYEQYF
TGTGCCAGCAGTTTAGAACATCCCTACGAGCAGTACTTC
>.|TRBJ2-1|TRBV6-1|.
CASSKGYEQFF
TGTGCCAGCAGTAAGGGGTATGAGCAGTTCTTC
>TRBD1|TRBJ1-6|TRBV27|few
CASSPGQGVNSPLHF
TGTGCCAGCAGTCCGGGACAGGGGGTTAATTCACCCCTCCACTTT
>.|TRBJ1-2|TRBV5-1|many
CASSRDTSYYGYTF
TGCGCCAGCAGCCGAGACACTTCTTACTATGGCTACACCTTC
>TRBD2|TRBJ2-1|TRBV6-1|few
CASTISAAGALNEQFF
TGTGCCAGCACTATAAGCGCGGCGGGAGCGCTCAATGAGCAGTTCTTC
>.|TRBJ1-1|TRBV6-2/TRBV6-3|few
CASRDIDSAERMNTEAFF
TGTGCCAGCAGAGATATAGACAGTGCAGAAAGAATGAACACTGAAGCTTTCTTT
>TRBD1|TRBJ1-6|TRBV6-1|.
CASSLLPGTGASPLHF
TGTGCCAGCAGTCTCCTCCCCGGGACAGGGGCTTCACCCCTCCACTTT
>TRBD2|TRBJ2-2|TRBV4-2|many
CASRVGGNAGELFF
TGTGCCAGCAGGGTGGGGGGGAACGCCGGGGAGCTGTTTTTT
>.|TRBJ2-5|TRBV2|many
CASSPAETQYF
TGTGCCAGCAGTCCTGCGGAGACCCAGTACTTC
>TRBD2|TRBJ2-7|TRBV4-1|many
CASSQVLSSGSSYEQYF
TGCGCCAGCAGCCAAGTCCTTTCTAGCGGGAGCTCCTACGAGCAGTACTTC
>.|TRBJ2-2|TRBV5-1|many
CASSAGRSGGTGELFF
TGCGCCAGCAGCGCGGGGCGGTCAGGGGGAACCGGGGAGCTGTTTTTT
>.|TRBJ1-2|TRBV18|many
CASSPNFDSQALGYTF
TGTGCCAGCTCACCAAATTTCGACAGTCAAGCTCTTGGCTACACCTTC
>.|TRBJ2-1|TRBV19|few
CASNKGGTYNEQFF
TGTGCCAGTAATAAGGGCGGGACCTACAATGAGCAGTTCTTC
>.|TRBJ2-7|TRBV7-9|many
CASSLRQDINEQYF
TGTGCCAGCAGCTTAAGACAGGACATCAACGAGCAGTACTTC
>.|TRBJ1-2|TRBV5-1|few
CASSADSVTYGYTF
TGCGCCAGCAGCGCAGACAGCGTAACCTATGGCTACACCTTC
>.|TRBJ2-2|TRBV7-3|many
CASSFPGATGELFF
TGTGCCAGCAGCTTTCCGGGGGCCACCGGGGAGCTGTTTTTT
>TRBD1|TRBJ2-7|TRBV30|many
CALEYGDRVSYEQYF
TGTGCCCTGGAGTATGGGGACAGGGTCAGCTACGAGCAGTACTTC
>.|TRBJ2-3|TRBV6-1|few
CASSEAPGRSGDTQYF
TGTGCCAGCAGTGAAGCTCCCGGGAGAAGTGGAGATACGCAGTATTTT
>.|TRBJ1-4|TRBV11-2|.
CASSLGDLQGEKLFF
TGTGCCAGCAGCTTGGGGGACCTTCAAGGGGAAAAACTGTTTTTT
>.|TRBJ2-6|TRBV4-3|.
CASSQGSRSGANVLTF
TGCGCCAGCAGCCAAGGGAGTCGCTCTGGGGCCAACGTCCTGACTTTC
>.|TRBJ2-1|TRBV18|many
CASSPQSLSDEQFF
TGTGCCAGCTCACCACAGTCATTAAGCGATGAGCAGTTCTTC
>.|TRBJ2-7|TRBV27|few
CASSFPGRNYEQYF
TGTGCCAGCAGTTTTCCAGGACGGAACTACGAGCAGTACTTC
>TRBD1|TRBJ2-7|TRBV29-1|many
CSARTGGNEQYF
TGCAGCGCTAGGACAGGGGGCAACGAGCAGTACTTC
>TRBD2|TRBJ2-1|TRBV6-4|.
CASQRTSGDIDEQFF
TGTGCCAGCCAAAGGACTAGCGGGGATATCGATGAGCAGTTCTTC
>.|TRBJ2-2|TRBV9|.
CASSVHGDTGELFF
TGTGCCAGCAGCGTCCATGGCGACACCGGGGAGCTGTTTTTT
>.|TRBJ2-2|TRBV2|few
CASSSLEVYPGELFF
TGTGCCAGCAGTTCTCTAGAGGTTTACCCCGGGGAGCTGTTTTTT
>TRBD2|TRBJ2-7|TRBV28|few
CASSPTGGRVSYEQYF
TGTGCCAGCAGTCCGACGGGGGGAAGGGTTTCGTACGAGCAGTACTTC
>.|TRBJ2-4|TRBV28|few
CASSLMDIQYF
TGTGCCAGCAGTTTAATGGACATTCAGTACTTC
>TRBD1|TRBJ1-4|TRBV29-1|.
CSVTTGGEGEKLFF
TGCAGCGTTACCACAGGGGGTGAGGGTGAAAAACTGTTTTTT
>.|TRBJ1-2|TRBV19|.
CAGSPRRGGYGYTF
TGTGCTGGTAGTCCGAGGAGAGGAGGCTATGGCTACACCTTC
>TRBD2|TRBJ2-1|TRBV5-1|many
CASSFPSGGSSNEQFF
TGCGCCAGCAGCTTCCCTAGCGGGGGGTCGTCCAATGAGCAGTTCTTC
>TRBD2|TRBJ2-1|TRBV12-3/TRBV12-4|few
CASSLTSGSLEQFF
TGTGCCAGCAGTTTGACTAGCGGCAGTCTCGAGCAGTTCTTC
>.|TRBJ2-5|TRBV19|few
CASSTAVGGGETQYF
TGTGCCAGTAGTACCGCTGTGGGGGGAGGCGAGACCCAGTACTTC
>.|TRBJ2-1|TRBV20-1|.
CSAPRGNEQFF
TGCAGTGCTCCCAGAGGCAATGAGCAGTTCTTC
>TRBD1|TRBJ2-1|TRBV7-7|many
CASSFVVVGQGAKNEQFF
TGTGCCAGCAGCTTTGTTGTCGTTGGACAGGGGGCTAAGAATGAGCAGTTCTTC
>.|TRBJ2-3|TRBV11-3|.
CASSLGGDTDTQYF
TGTGCCAGCAGCTTAGGAGGGGACACAGATACGCAGTATTTT
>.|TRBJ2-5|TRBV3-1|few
CASSHLEGLETQYF
TGTGCCAGCAGCCATTTAGAAGGGCTGGAGACCCAGTACTTC
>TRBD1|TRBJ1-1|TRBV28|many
CASSGTGVTGAFF
TGTGCCAGCTCCGGGACAGGGGTAACTGGAGCTTTCTTT
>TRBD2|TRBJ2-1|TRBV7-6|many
CASSPLAGGNYNEQFF
TGTGCCAGCAGCCCCCTAGCGGGGGGGAACTACAATGAGCAGTTCTTC
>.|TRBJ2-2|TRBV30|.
CAWGRGLEGTGELFF
TGTGCCTGGGGACGGGGGTTAGAGGGCACCGGGGAGCTGTTTTTT
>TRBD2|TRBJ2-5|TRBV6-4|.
CASSEGGGGQETQYF
TGTGCCAGCAGTGAAGGAGGCGGGGGGCAAGAGACCCAGTACTTC
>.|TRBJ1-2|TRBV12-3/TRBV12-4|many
CASSLSSRRASGGYTF
TGTGCCAGCAGTTTATCTTCACGGAGGGCTTCAGGCGGCTACACCTTC
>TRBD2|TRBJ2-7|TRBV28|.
CASSSLAGTYEQYF
TGTGCCAGCAGTTCTTTAGCGGGCACCTACGAGCAGTACTTC
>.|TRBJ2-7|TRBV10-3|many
CAISEGGMPYEQYF
TGTGCCATCAGTGAGGGCGGGATGCCCTACGAGCAGTACTTC
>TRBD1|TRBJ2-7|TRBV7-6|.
CASSESGQGNEQYF
TGTGCCAGCAGCGAGTCGGGACAGGGAAACGAGCAGTACTTC
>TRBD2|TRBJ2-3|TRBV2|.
CASRGTSGTNTQYF
TGTGCCAGCAGAGGGACTAGCGGGACAAATACGCAGTATTTT
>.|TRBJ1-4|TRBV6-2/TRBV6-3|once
CASSYGQGGREKLFF
TGTGCCAGCAGTTACGGGCAGGGCGGGAGGGAAAAACTGTTTTTT
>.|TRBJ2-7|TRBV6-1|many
CASSRGYNYEQYF
TGTGCCAGCAGCCGTGGGTACAACTACGAGCAGTACTTC